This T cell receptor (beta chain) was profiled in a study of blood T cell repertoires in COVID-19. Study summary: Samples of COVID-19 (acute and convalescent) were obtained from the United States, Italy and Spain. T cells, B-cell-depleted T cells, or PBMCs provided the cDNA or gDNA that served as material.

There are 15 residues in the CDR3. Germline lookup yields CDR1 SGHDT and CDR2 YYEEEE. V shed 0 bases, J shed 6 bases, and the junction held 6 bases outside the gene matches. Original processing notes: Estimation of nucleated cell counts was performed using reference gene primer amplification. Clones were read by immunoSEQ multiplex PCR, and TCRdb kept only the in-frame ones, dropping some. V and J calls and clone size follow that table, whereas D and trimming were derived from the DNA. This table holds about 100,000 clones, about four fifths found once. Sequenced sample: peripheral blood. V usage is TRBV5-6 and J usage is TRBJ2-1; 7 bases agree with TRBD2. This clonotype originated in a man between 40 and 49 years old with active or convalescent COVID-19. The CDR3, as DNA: TGTGCCAGCAGCTTGGGACTAGCAGGTGTCAATGAGCAGTTCTTC. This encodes CASSLGLAGVNEQFF.